This section outlines one T cell receptor beta chain sequence together with its context. The V segment lost 1 base and the J segment 4 bases; nucleotides outside the gene matches: 2. CDR3 length equals 15 residues. Germline V gives CDR1 SGHAT, CDR2 FQNNGV. This specimen belongs to a study of T cell changes during pregnancy in multiple sclerosis. Generated by immunoSEQ multiplex PCR, the TCRdb table keeps only in-frame clones and is missing some. The data contain 50,000 or so clones, approximately 90% of them singletons. This receptor was obtained from a female donor with multiple sclerosis, enrolled in a pregnancy study. Sequenced here: CD4+ T cells from peripheral blood mononuclear cells, sampled after pregnancy. The chain couples TRBV11-2 to TRBJ2-2; 8 bases map to TRBD2. The CDR3 DNA reads TGTGCCAGCAGCTTAGCGGGAGGGCCCACCGGGGAGCTGTTTTTT. Translated, it gives CASSLAGGPTGELFF. Full variable domain (rest looked up from reference TRBV11-2 and TRBJ2-2): EAGVAQSPRYKIIEKRQSVAFWCNPISGHATLYWYQQILGQGPKLLIQFQNNGVVDDSQLPKDRFSAERLKGVDSTLKIQPAKLEDSAVYLCASSLAGGPTGELFFGEGSRLTVL.